Described below is a single T cell receptor beta chain sequence and its context. TCRdb's table, derived via immunoSEQ multiplex PCR, lists solely in-frame clones and lacks some. The data contain about 62,000 clones, roughly 86% of them seen just once; the ten biggest clones take up roughly 4.9%. The record originates from a study of technical replicates of blood from several donors. V lost 4 bases and J lost 7; bases outside the gene matches: 9. The CDR3 contains 15 residues. The V gene's germline CDR1 is SEHNR and CDR2 FQNEAQ (reference sequence). The rearrangement links TRBV7-9 to TRBJ1-2; 10 bases match TRBD1. Sequencing was done on a sample of PBMCs. The receptor was isolated from a human donor in good health. Some clones in this sample may be carry-over from other donors' samples. CDR3 coding DNA: TGTGCCAGCAGCTATTCGGGACAGGGGATCGCTGGCTACACCTTC. Protein: CASSYSGQGIAGYTF.